This TCR beta chain was sequenced during a study of T cells in localized non-small cell lung cancer. Using immunoSEQ multiplex PCR, the repertoire was profiled, and TCRdb retains in-frame clones only, with some absent. Here the sample spans about 91,000 clones, roughly 90% being singletons. The CDR3 has 15 amino acids. Germline lookup yields CDR1 SGHRS and CDR2 YFSETQ. V gave up 4 bases and J gave up 3 bases; unmatched junction bases: 4. The sequencing here drew on peripheral blood, taken before any cancer treatment. The TCR originated in a man aged 40 to 70 with stage I squamous cell lung carcinoma. This chain joins TRBV5-1 and TRBJ1-3; TRBD1 matches at 10 bases. CDR3 in amino acids: CASSRGQGLGNTIYF. The CDR3 DNA is TGCGCCAGCAGCAGGGGACAGGGGCTTGGAAACACCATATATTTT.